This TCR beta chain was captured by sequencing in a study of OX40 agonist ivuxolimab in advanced cancers. Study summary: A male proportion of about 80% was recorded, with mean age roughly 62 years and range roughly 23 to 79. Three patients responded partially, comprising one with hepatocellular carcinoma and two with cutaneous melanoma.

Details on this clone: Its specificity is unknown.

On cycle 4 day 1 and cycle 7 day 1, as well as at baseline, blood was sampled. Trimming took off 4 bases at V and 14 bases at J, with 14 bases between the two ends. Germline V lookup: CDR1 DFQATT, CDR2 SNEGSKA (reference sequence). This CDR3 region has 11 residues. Repertoires were generated with immunoSEQ multiplex PCR, while TCRdb's copy carries only in-frame clones and drops some. The data contain tens of thousands of clones, around 84% of them singletons. The study's findings and limits: Dosing at 0.1 to 3.0 mg/kg was accompanied by clonal expansion of CD4+ and CD8+ blood T cells by week 6.

This sequence originates from an adult with an advanced solid tumor such as melanoma, head and neck, liver or kidney cancer. The sequencing used CD4+ or CD8+ T cells sorted from blood, collected in a trial of the OX40 agonist ivuxolimab. The chain recombines TRBV20-1 with TRBJ1-4; TRBD1 is a possible D gene (5 bases). CDR3 loop: CSANTDISLFF. As DNA, the CDR3 is TGCAGTGCTAATACGGACATCTCCCTGTTTTTT.